The rows below give T cell receptor beta chains drawn from one sample of a study of blood T cell repertoires in COVID-19. Here immunoSEQ multiplex PCR was the method, and the copy in TCRdb shows in-frame clones only, minus some. This sample yields about 260,000 clones, of which about nine tenths are seen a single time; approximately 3.8% belongs to the top ten. The material sequenced was peripheral blood. The receptor source for this set is a man in his sixties who had recovered from COVID-19. Both conserved end residues are part of each CDR3. Each record gives: D gene, V gene, J gene, clone size, CDR3 DNA, CDR3 protein. D genes are given only for firm matches. Clone size is not always given. Where it is, it says once, few, many or a class for expanded clones.

>-|TRBV11-3|TRBJ2-3|-
TGTGCCAGCAGCTCCCGGGTCACAGATACGCAGTATTTT
CASSSRVTDTQYF
>-|TRBV6-5|TRBJ1-2|few
TGTGCCAGCAGAAGTACGAGGGGCTACACCTTC
CASRSTRGYTF
>TRBD2|TRBV3-1/TRBV3-2|TRBJ2-7|-
TGTGCCAGCAGCCCGGGGGGGCAGCAGTACTTC
CASSPGGQQYF
>-|TRBV19|TRBJ2-7|-
TGTGCCAGTAGTATGCCTAGCTCCTACGAGCAGTACTTC
CASSMPSSYEQYF
>-|TRBV5-1|TRBJ1-1|-
TGCGCCAGCAGGAGGTCATCTCCCCTTGAAGCTTTCTTT
CASRRSSPLEAFF
>TRBD1|TRBV5-6|TRBJ1-6|-
TGTGCCAGCAGCTCGCAGCGACAGGGTACCTATAATTCACCCCTCCACTTT
CASSSQRQGTYNSPLHF
>-|TRBV18|TRBJ2-1|-
TGTGCCAGCTCACCTCTCGAACTCAGGACGGGGATGAATGAGCAGTTCTTC
CASSPLELRTGMNEQFF
>-|TRBV3-1/TRBV3-2|TRBJ2-7|-
TGTGCCAGCAGCCAAGAGCCCGGACAGACCTACGAGCAGTACTTC
CASSQEPGQTYEQYF
>-|TRBV2|TRBJ1-3|once
TGTGCCAGCAGTGAAGATCGGCGGGACCGCTCTGGAAACACCATATATTTT
CASSEDRRDRSGNTIYF
>TRBD1|TRBV5-5|TRBJ1-6|-
TGTGCCAGCAGCTTGTTTGCAGGGGGCAATAATTCACCCCTCCACTTT
CASSLFAGGNNSPLHF
>TRBD1|TRBV30|TRBJ1-2|-
TGTGCCTGGAGTTTCCCCGGGACAGGGGATGGCTACACCTTC
CAWSFPGTGDGYTF
>-|TRBV30|TRBJ1-1|few
TGTGCCTGGATTCGGGTGGGTCGCACTGAAGCTTTCTTT
CAWIRVGRTEAFF
>TRBD1|TRBV7-2|TRBJ1-1|once
TGTGCCAGCAGCTGGGGACAGGGCGGGAACACTGAAGCTTTCTTT
CASSWGQGGNTEAFF
>TRBD1|TRBV2|TRBJ2-5|-
TGTGCCAGCCAGAGGCAGGGGGCGGGAGAGACCCAGTACTTC
CASQRQGAGETQYF
>TRBD1|TRBV5-4|TRBJ1-5|-
TGTGCCAGCAGCAGGGGGCCCGACTTGGATCAGCCCCAGCATTTT
CASSRGPDLDQPQHF
>TRBD1|TRBV6-4|TRBJ1-4|once
TGTGCCAGCAGTCGGGACAGGGATGAAAAACTGTTTTTT
CASSRDRDEKLFF